This TCR beta chain originates from a study of blood T cell repertoires in COVID-19. Whole-study context: Samples of COVID-19 (acute and convalescent) were obtained from the United States, Italy and Spain.

Trimming stripped 3 bases from V and 4 bases from J, with 17 bases between. The CDR3 covers 17 residues. The germline CDR1 and CDR2 sequences are KGHDR and SFDVKD. Generated by immunoSEQ multiplex PCR, the TCRdb table keeps only in-frame clones and is missing some. The sample holds under 200,000 clones, roughly 88% seen once. This receptor was taken from an elderly woman with acute or convalescent COVID-19. The genes are TRBV24-1 and TRBJ2-2; D might be TRBD1 (8 bases). Sample: peripheral blood. CDR3 region: CATSDANRGRGTGELFF. The CDR3 DNA reads as TGTGCCACCAGTGATGCGAACAGGGGGAGGGGCACCGGGGAGCTGTTTTTT.